This note documents a single T cell receptor beta chain sequence. This record comes from a study of blood T cell repertoires in COVID-19. Libraries were prepared by immunoSEQ multiplex PCR; TCRdb keeps only in-frame clonotypes and omits some of them. The sample lists approximately 240,000 clones; more than 60% were seen once. The CDR3 length is 13 residues. CDR1 and CDR2 (germline): MNHEY, SVGAGI. J gave up 4 bases and V 4 bases, and 3 bases lay outside the gene matches. This TCR came from a woman aged 40 to 50 with active or convalescent COVID-19. Input material: peripheral blood. The J gene is TRBJ1-1, the V gene TRBV6-5; 7 nucleotides line up with TRBD1. CDR3 nucleotides: TGTGCCAGCAGTTTTCCAGGGGGCACTGAAGCTTTCTTT. Protein product: CASSFPGGTEAFF.